The source of this T cell receptor beta chain is a study of beta chain features in type 1 diabetes. General study findings and limits: In every one of the four CD4+ subsets, TCRB CDR3s were moderately but significantly shorter in Type 1 diabetes patients.

Per the germline V gene, CDR1 is SGHTA and CDR2 is FQGNSA. The CDR3 has 14 residues. Trimming cost V 5 bases and J 2 bases, with 11 bases left between them. cDNA synthesis used the whole RNA isolate, giving expressed TCRB sequences. The method was immunoSEQ multiplex PCR; TCRdb's version includes in-frame clones alone and lacks a portion of them. Counted here are some 120,000 clones, around 16% occurring once; the ten biggest clones make up roughly 2.6%. This clone was observed a handful of times. Antigen: not known. One heparinised draw of blood, averaging about 116 mL, came from each donor. Sequenced input: central memory CD4+ T cells from blood. The TCR sequence derives from a young man with type 1 diabetes. The chain combines TRBV7-2 with TRBJ2-3; D is perhaps TRBD1 (6 bases). In DNA, the CDR3 is TGTGCCAGCAGCCGCGGACAGTTCACAGATACGCAGTATTTT. This gives the protein CASSRGQFTDTQYF.